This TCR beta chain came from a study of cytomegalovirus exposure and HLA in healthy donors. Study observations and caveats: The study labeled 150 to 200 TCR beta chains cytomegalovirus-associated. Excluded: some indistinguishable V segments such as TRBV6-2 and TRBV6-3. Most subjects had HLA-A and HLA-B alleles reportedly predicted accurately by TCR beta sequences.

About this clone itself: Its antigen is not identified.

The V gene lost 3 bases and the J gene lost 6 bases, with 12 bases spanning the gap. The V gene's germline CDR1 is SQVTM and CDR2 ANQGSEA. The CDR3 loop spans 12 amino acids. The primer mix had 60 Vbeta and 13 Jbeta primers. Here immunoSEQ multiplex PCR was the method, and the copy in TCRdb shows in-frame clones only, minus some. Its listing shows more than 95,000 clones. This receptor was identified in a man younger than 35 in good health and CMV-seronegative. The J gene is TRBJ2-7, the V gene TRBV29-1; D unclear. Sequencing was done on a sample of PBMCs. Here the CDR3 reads CSVEMQNREQYF. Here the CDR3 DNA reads TGCAGCGTTGAGATGCAGAACCGCGAGCAGTACTTC.